The 27 T cell receptor beta chains listed next were all sequenced from one sample in a study of T cell responses to AZD1222 COVID-19 vaccine. Sequencing used immunoSEQ multiplex PCR; TCRdb keeps in-frame clones, though not all of them. Among some 120,000 clones listed, about nine tenths were seen once. The source material was peripheral blood, sampled on day 0 of AZD1222 vaccination. These TCRs come from an adult in good health.

The sample holds one count of this clone. At one end the junction does not follow the germline gene, possibly because of a read error. The gene calls are TRBV7-7 and TRBJ2-1, with TRBD1 matching 11 bases. This CDR3 region has 13 residues. Germline CDR1 reads SSHAT; CDR2 reads FNYEAQ (reference sequence). The CDR3 sequence: CASSRTGGAEQFF. For the CDR3, the DNA is TGTGCTAGCAGCAGGACAGGGGGCGCTGAGCAGTTCTTC.

This chain connects TRBV5-6 to TRBJ2-5; 8 bases are shared with TRBD1. There are 15 residues in the CDR3. CDR1 is SGHDT, CDR2 YYEEEE, per germline. With 0 bases clipped from V and 2 bases from J, the junction kept 3 bases outside the gene matches. The CDR3 DNA is TGTGCCAGCAGCTTGGCCCGGACAGGGCAAGAGACCCAGTACTTC. Translated: CASSLARTGQETQYF. Based on the CDR3 plus reference TRBV5-6 and TRBJ2-5, the full variable domain is DAGVTQSPTHLIKTRGQQVTLRCSPKSGHDTVSWYQQALGQGPQFIFQYYEEEERQRGNFPDRFSGHQFPNYSSELNVNALLLGDSALYLCASSLARTGQETQYFGPGTRLLVL.

V gene TRBV7-9 combines with J gene TRBJ1-4; 9 bases map to TRBD1. The CDR3 runs to 14 residues. The germline CDR1 and CDR2 sequences are SEHNR and FQNEAQ (reference sequence). Trimming took 5 bases from V and 8 from J; bases not matched to a gene: 6. The CDR3 DNA reads TGTGCCAGCAGCAGGGGACAGGGCGGCGAAAAACTGTTTTTT. It codes for CASSRGQGGEKLFF.

The chain is built from TRBV5-1 and TRBJ2-5, with unresolved D. V was cut by 0 bases and J by 13 bases, with 16 bases left in between. CDR1 and CDR2 from the germline V gene are SGHRS and YFSETQ. The CDR3 loop spans 13 amino acids. The CDR3 region has the DNA TGCGCCAGCAGCTTGGCAGCCCTCGGCGGTCGGTACTTC. This encodes CASSLAALGGRYF.

This chain joins TRBV19 and TRBJ2-6; D possibly corresponds to TRBD1 (6 bases). Germline CDR1 and CDR2: LNHDA and SQIVND (reference sequence). V was cut by 0 bases and J by 2 bases, with 11 bases left in between. The CDR3 covers 17 residues. CDR3 nucleotide sequence: TGTGCCAGTAGTATAGATCTCAGGGGAGCTGGGGCCAACGTCCTGACTTTC. Protein: CASSIDLRGAGANVLTF.

This rearrangement joins TRBV25-1 to TRBJ1-1; D is unresolved. The germline V and J ends were trimmed by 6 bases and 1 base, with 9 bases remaining between them. Germline-derived CDR1 and CDR2 are MGHDK and SYGVNS. This CDR3 is built from 13 residues. The DNA for the CDR3 is TGTGCCAGCAGCCGGACGGGGAACACTGAAGCTTTCTTT. Translating gives CASSRTGNTEAFF.

In its sample, this clone was seen once. The chain recombines TRBV10-2 with TRBJ2-5, with a tentative D call TRBD1 (6 bases). This CDR3 is built from 15 residues. Between the trimmed V and J ends, which lost 6 bases and 5 bases, there was a span of 19 bases. Germline V gives CDR1 WSHSY, CDR2 SAAADI. DNA of the CDR3: TGCGCCAGCAGGCGATGGAACAGGGTAGGGGAGACCCAGTACTTC. It encodes CASRRWNRVGETQYF.

V usage is TRBV29-1 and J usage is TRBJ2-1, with TRBD2 as a possible D gene (6 bases). The CDR3 spans 17 residues. Deletions cut 1 base from V and 2 bases from J, with 18 bases between. CDR1 and CDR2 from the germline V gene are SQVTM and ANQGSEA. CDR3 nucleotide sequence: TGCAGCGTTGAAGGGGACGCGTCGCGGGGTCCCTACAATGAGCAGTTCTTC. It specifies CSVEGDASRGPYNEQFF.

This sequence joins TRBV28 and TRBJ2-3; 8 bases fit TRBD1. The CDR3 contains 15 residues. CDR1 is MDHEN and CDR2 is SYDVKM in the germline V gene. V was pared by 3 bases and J by 3 bases, with 5 bases of the junction left unmatched. In DNA, the CDR3 is TGTGCCAGCAGTTTTGGATGGACAGGGACAGATACGCAGTATTTT. Amino acid sequence: CASSFGWTGTDTQYF. Variable domain in full (rest from reference TRBV28 and TRBJ2-3): DVKVTQSSRYLVKRTGEKVFLECVQDMDHENMFWYRQDPGLGLRLIYFSYDVKMKEKGDIPEGYSVSREKKERFSLILESASTNQTSMYLCASSFGWTGTDTQYFGPGTRLTVL.

The chain has TRBV13 and TRBJ2-5; no clear D gene. Per the germline V gene, CDR1 is PRHDT and CDR2 is FYEKMQ (reference sequence). V lost 1 base and J 4 bases, leaving 7 bases between the germline ends. This CDR3 contains 13 residues. The CDR3 DNA reads TGTGCCAGCAGCTTAGCCCCCACAGAGACCCAGTACTTC. Translated, it gives CASSLAPTETQYF.

V and J are TRBV4-1 and TRBJ2-5; 11 bases map to TRBD2. V was pared by 4 bases and J by 3 bases, with 1 base of the junction left unmatched. CDR3 length: 14 residues. Germline CDR1 is MGHRA and CDR2 is YSYEKL. In DNA, the CDR3 is TGCGCCAGCAGCCGGGGACTAGCGGAAGAGACCCAGTACTTC. This sequence encodes CASSRGLAEETQYF.

The chain recombines TRBV27 with TRBJ2-7; TRBD2 aligns across 9 bases. CDR3 length: 13 amino acids. The J segment lost 7 bases and the V segment lost 6 bases, leaving 7 bases of the junction unmatched. CDR1 MNHEY and CDR2 SMNVEV come from the germline V gene (reference sequence). CDR3 amino acids: CASRSSGVREQYF. The CDR3 DNA is TGTGCCAGCAGGTCTAGCGGGGTTAGGGAGCAGTACTTC.

V is TRBV28 and J is TRBJ2-7; 10 nucleotides line up with TRBD2. With 2 bases clipped from V and 6 bases from J, the junction kept 4 bases outside the gene matches. CDR1 is MDHEN and CDR2 is SYDVKM in the germline V gene. There are 14 residues in the CDR3. The DNA of the CDR3 is TGTGCCAGCAGTTTAGCTAGCGGGAGTGGCGAGCAGTACTTC. It is translated as CASSLASGSGEQYF.

The chain couples TRBV20-1 to TRBJ2-1; weak D call: TRBD2 (6 bases). Germline assignment: CDR1 DFQATT and CDR2 SNEGSKA (reference sequence). V was trimmed by 5 bases and J by 8 bases, leaving 7 bases between them. The CDR3 runs 10 residues. Here the CDR3 DNA reads TGCAGTGCTCGGAGGGATGAGCAGTTCTTC. Translating it yields CSARRDEQFF.

The chain couples TRBV28 to TRBJ1-5, with 8 bases identical to TRBD1. CDR1 is MDHEN and CDR2 is SYDVKM in the germline V gene. With 6 bases clipped from V and 4 bases from J, the junction kept 11 bases outside the gene matches. The CDR3 runs 16 residues. The CDR3 loop reads CASRITGGLGNQPQHF. DNA for the CDR3: TGTGCCAGCAGGATTACAGGGGGACTGGGGAATCAGCCCCAGCATTTT.

V usage is TRBV5-6 and J usage is TRBJ1-5; D not certain. V lost 0 bases and J 4 bases, leaving 11 bases between the germline ends. Per germline, CDR1 SGHDT and CDR2 YYEEEE. This CDR3 is 15 amino acids long. The CDR3 DNA follows: TGTGCCAGCAGCTTGGGAAGCGGGTTGAATCAGCCCCAGCATTTT. This codes for CASSLGSGLNQPQHF.

The chain combines TRBV7-2 with TRBJ2-5; 7 positions match TRBD2. Germline V gene sequence: CDR1 SGHTA, CDR2 FQGNSA. The CDR3 consists of 15 residues. Trimming at V came to 3 bases and at J to 2 bases, leaving 6 bases not matched to a gene. The CDR3 DNA reads TGTGCCAGCAGCTTTCCTAGCGGCTATCAAGAGACCCAGTACTTC. As protein: CASSFPSGYQETQYF.

V gene TRBV2 combines with J gene TRBJ1-4; D is undetermined. Germline values: CDR1 SNHLY, CDR2 FYNNEI. V was shortened by 6 bases and J by 4 bases, with 6 bases between the two germline ends. CDR3 length: 12 residues. As DNA, the CDR3 is TGTGCCAGCAGGCGAGATAATGAAAAACTGTTTTTT. Its translation is CASRRDNEKLFF.

V is TRBV10-1 and J is TRBJ2-1; no reliable D call. This CDR3 spans 13 amino acids. The germline CDR1 and CDR2 sequences are WNHNN and SYGVQD (reference sequence). Trimming removed 8 bases at V and 3 bases at J, with 11 bases between. CDR3 residues: CASPNDHYNEQFF. The CDR3 nucleotides read TGCGCCAGCCCCAATGACCACTACAATGAGCAGTTCTTC.

The chain joins TRBV4-1 to TRBJ2-2, with D possibly called TRBD1 or TRBD2 (5 bases each). V lost 4 bases and J lost 7, with 16 bases in between. Germline V gene lookup returns CDR1 MGHRA and CDR2 YSYEKL. This CDR3 contains 15 residues. The CDR3 DNA reads as TGCGCCAGCAGCCCTCAGGTGGGGACCGGCGGGGAGCTGTTTTTT. Its translation is CASSPQVGTGGELFF.

This chain uses TRBV24-1 with TRBJ2-1, with 11 positions matching TRBD2. The CDR3 covers 16 residues. CDR1 KGHDR and CDR2 SFDVKD come from the germline V gene. V was pared by 0 bases and J by 9 bases, with 6 bases of the junction left unmatched. The CDR3 region has the DNA TGTGCCACCAGTGATTTGGTACTAGCGGGAGAGGCTGAGCAGTTCTTC. This sequence encodes CATSDLVLAGEAEQFF.

The V call is TRBV7-2, the J call TRBJ1-1; D remains ambiguous. Germline V gives CDR1 SGHTA, CDR2 FQGNSA. V was clipped by 5 bases and J by 1 base, with 11 bases between them. CDR3 length equals 14 residues. CDR3 region: CASSTPRANTEAFF. CDR3 in DNA: TGTGCCAGCAGCACTCCACGAGCGAACACTGAAGCTTTCTTT. Using reference TRBV7-2 and TRBJ1-1 for the parts outside the CDR3, the full variable domain is GAGVSQSPSNKVTEKGKDVELRCDPISGHTALYWYRQSLGQGLEFLIYFQGNSAPDKSGLPSDRFSAERTGGSVSTLTIQRTQQEDSAVYLCASSTPRANTEAFFGQGTRLTVV.

The sample holds a few counts of this clone. This rearrangement joins TRBV7-9 to TRBJ2-7; D is perhaps TRBD1 (5 bases). The V gene's germline CDR1 is SEHNR and CDR2 FQNEAQ (reference sequence). V was pared by 1 base and J by 6 bases, with 10 bases between. CDR3 length equals 13 residues. As DNA, the CDR3 is TGTGCCAGCAGCTTAGGGGGCCCTGTCGAGCAGTACTTC. Translated: CASSLGGPVEQYF.

The V gene is TRBV3-1 (or the pseudogene TRBV3-2), the J gene TRBJ2-5, with D possibly being TRBD1 or TRBD2 (5 bases each). V shed 1 base and J shed 4 bases, with 16 bases lying between them. The germline V gene encodes CDR1 LGHDT and CDR2 YNNKEL (reference sequence). This CDR3 has 16 amino acids. DNA for the CDR3: TGTGCCAGCAGCCAAGGGGGCAGGGCCGGGGCAGAGACCCAGTACTTC. Protein: CASSQGGRAGAETQYF.

The V gene is TRBV21-1, the J gene TRBJ1-1. TRBV21-1 is labeled a pseudogene. The CDR3 is 12 amino acids. CDR3 sequence: CASSKALHEAFF. CDR3 nucleotides: TGTGCCAGCAGCAAAGCTTTGCATGAAGCTTTCTTT.

This clone appeared a single time. The genes are TRBV7-2 and TRBJ2-3; 9 bases fit TRBD2. This CDR3 region has 15 residues. V dropped 5 bases and J dropped 4; count of bases not matched to a gene: 7. Germline V gene lookup returns CDR1 SGHTA and CDR2 FQGNSA. CDR3 loop: CASSISGSRSDTQYF. CDR3 coding DNA: TGTGCCAGCAGCATTAGCGGGAGTCGTTCAGATACGCAGTATTTT.

Only one count was recorded for this clone. The chain has TRBV5-1 and TRBJ1-4, with D uncertain. This CDR3 is 15 amino acids long. Germline CDR1 and CDR2: SGHRS and YFSETQ. The ends were cut back, 4 bases at V and 0 bases at J, with 10 bases in the middle. The CDR3 sequence is CASSRAGATNEKLFF. The CDR3, as DNA: TGCGCCAGCAGCCGGGCCGGTGCAACTAATGAAAAACTGTTTTTT.